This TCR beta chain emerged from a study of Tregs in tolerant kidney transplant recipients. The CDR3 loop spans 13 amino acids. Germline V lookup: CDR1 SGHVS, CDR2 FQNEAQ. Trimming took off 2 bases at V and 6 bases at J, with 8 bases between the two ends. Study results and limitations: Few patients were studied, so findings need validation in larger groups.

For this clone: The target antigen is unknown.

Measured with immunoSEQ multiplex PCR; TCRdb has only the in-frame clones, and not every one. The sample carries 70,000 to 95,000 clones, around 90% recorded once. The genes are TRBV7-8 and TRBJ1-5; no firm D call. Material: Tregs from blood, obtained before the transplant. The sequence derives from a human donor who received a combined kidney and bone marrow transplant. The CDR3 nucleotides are TGTGCCAGCAGCTTATCTGGAGGTCAGCCCCAGCATTTT. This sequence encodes CASSLSGGQPQHF.